This T cell receptor (beta chain) came from a study of T-cell memory formation after mild COVID-19. TCRdb recomputed calls from the 5' RACE reads with MiXCR, one row per CDR3 protein. The sample consists of roughly 300,000 distinct CDR3 sequences, 8.2% of them appearing once. This CDR3 spans 19 amino acids. CDR1 LNHNV and CDR2 YYDKDF come from the germline V gene (reference sequence). The trim removed 5 bases at V and 4 bases at J, leaving 15 bases unmatched. In its sample, this clonotype was seen a few times. The source of this sequence is a man aged 18 to 29 who had mild COVID-19 (a few samples of this study predate the infection). Cell type and time point are not known. The chain joins TRBV15 to TRBJ2-5; 14 bases fit TRBD2. Input material: PBMCs or a T cell subset sorted from them (not recorded which). This CDR3 is CATSGSRGAGTSGGETQYF. CDR3 bases: TGTGCCACCAGCGGATCGCGGGGGGCCGGGACTAGCGGGGGAGAGACCCAGTACTTC. Complete variable domain (other parts from reference TRBV15 and TRBJ2-5): DAMVIQNPRYQVTQFGKPVTLSCSQTLNHNVMYWYQQKSSQAPKLLFHYYDKDFNNEADTPDNFQSRRPNTSFCFLDIRSPGLGDTAMYLCATSGSRGAGTSGGETQYFGPGTRLLVL.